Below, 16 T cell receptor beta chains from the same sample are listed, as sequenced in a study of T-cell memory formation after mild COVID-19. TCRdb re-analysed the 5' RACE reads in MiXCR, keeping a single row per CDR3 protein. Of roughly 130,000 distinct CDR3 sequences in the sample, about 18% were seen once. Sample: PBMCs or a T cell subset sorted from them (not recorded which). The receptor source for this set is a man between 18 and 29 years old who had mild COVID-19 (a few samples of this study predate the infection). Cell type and time point are not known.

This clonotype was seen a few times. The genes are TRBV7-2 and TRBJ1-3, with 7 bases identical to TRBD1. Per germline, CDR1 SGHTA and CDR2 FQGNSA. The junction had 15 bases not matched to a gene; V was cut back by 4 bases and J by 0 bases. The CDR3 contains 19 residues. CDR3 bases: TGTGCCAGCAGCTCTCATAGCTGGGGACAGCGATACTCTGGAAACACCATATATTTT. Protein: CASSSHSWGQRYSGNTIYF. Drawing the rest from reference TRBV7-2 and TRBJ1-3, the complete variable domain is GAGVSQSPSNKVTEKGKDVELRCDPISGHTALYWYRQSLGQGLEFLIYFQGNSAPDKSGLPSDRFSAERTGGSVSTLTIQRTQQEDSAVYLCASSSHSWGQRYSGNTIYFGEGSWLTVV.

The chain joins TRBV4-1 to TRBJ2-2; D gene ambiguous. V lost 4 bases and J lost 6, with 6 bases in between. Per the germline V gene, CDR1 is MGHRA and CDR2 is YSYEKL. The CDR3 is 12 amino acids. CDR3 in DNA: TGCGCCAGCAGCCGAGTCCCCGGGGAGCTGTTTTTT. The encoded protein is CASSRVPGELFF.

The CDR3, as DNA: TGCGCCAGCAGCTTGGAGGCGCCTAGCGGGACCTACGAGCAGTACTTC. It codes for CASSLEAPSGTYEQYF. V is TRBV5-1 and J is TRBJ2-7; 9 nucleotides line up with TRBD2. Germline CDR1 and CDR2: SGHRS and YFSETQ. The CDR3 totals 16 residues. The V segment lost 0 bases and the J segment 2 bases; nucleotides outside the gene matches: 6. Full variable domain (outside the CDR3, taken from reference TRBV5-1 and TRBJ2-7): KAGVTQTPRYLIKTRGQQVTLSCSPISGHRSVSWYQQTPGQGLQFLFEYFSETQRNKGNFPGRFSGRQFSNSRSEMNVSTLELGDSALYLCASSLEAPSGTYEQYFGPGTRLTVT.

The chain recombines TRBV6-1 with TRBJ1-6; the D is unclear. The CDR3 runs to 13 residues. Germline loops: CDR1 MNHNS, CDR2 SASEGT. V was cut by 6 bases and J by 7 bases, with 10 bases left in between. The CDR3 coding sequence is TGTGCCAGCAGAACCCAGGAGAATTCACCCCTCCACTTT. Its translation is CASRTQENSPLHF.

This clonotype was counted only a few times. CDR3 amino acids: CSSGRGRFTGANVLTF. The CDR3, as DNA: TGCAGCAGCGGGAGGGGGCGGTTTACTGGGGCCAACGTCCTGACTTTC. V usage is TRBV20-1 and J usage is TRBJ2-6, with 10 bases identical to TRBD2. The germline CDR1 and CDR2 sequences are DFQATT and SNEGSKA (reference sequence). The length of the CDR3 is 16 residues.

The chain carries TRBV20-1 and TRBJ2-3, with 11 bases that match TRBD2. This CDR3 has 14 residues. Germline V lookup: CDR1 DFQATT, CDR2 SNEGSKA (reference sequence). Trimming removed 3 bases from V and 2 bases from J; junction bases left unmatched: 1. CDR3: CSASSGGATDTQYF. The CDR3 bases are TGCAGTGCTAGTAGCGGGGGGGCCACAGATACGCAGTATTTT.

This clonotype was counted only a few times. The chain carries TRBV6-2 or TRBV6-3 and TRBJ2-2; the D is unclear. CDR1 and CDR2 (germline): MNHEY, SVGEGT. The CDR3 covers 12 residues. V gave up 7 bases and J gave up 4 bases, with 7 bases separating them. As DNA, the CDR3 is TGTGCCAGCAACCACCCCACCGGGGAGCTGTTTTTT. As protein: CASNHPTGELFF.

The chain carries TRBV24-1 and TRBJ2-5; D could derive from TRBD1 or TRBD2 (5 bases each). The CDR3 sequence is 15 residues long. From germline, CDR1 is KGHDR and CDR2 SFDVKD. V was cut by 3 bases and J by 5 bases, with 15 bases left in between. CDR3: CATSDDSGPGETQYF. Written as DNA, the CDR3 is TGTGCCACCAGTGATGACAGCGGACCCGGGGAGACCCAGTACTTC.

DNA for the CDR3: TGCGCCAGCAGCTTGATTTTGGGCTCCACTGAAGCTTTCTTT. Its translation is CASSLILGSTEAFF. This chain connects TRBV5-1 to TRBJ1-1; no reliable D call. Trimming took 1 base from V and 4 from J, leaving 11 bases between them. Germline CDR1 and CDR2: SGHRS and YFSETQ. The CDR3 is made up of 14 amino acids.

The chain recombines TRBV12-3 or TRBV12-4 with TRBJ2-5; D might be TRBD1 (6 bases). The CDR3 has 13 amino acids. Trimming took off 5 bases at V and 5 bases at J, with 12 bases between the two ends. The CDR3 DNA follows: TGTGCCAGCAGTACGACAGGCCGGGAGACCCAGTACTTC. It yields the protein CASSTTGRETQYF.

This clonotype appeared once. V and J are TRBV4-2 and TRBJ1-1; no clear D gene. Deletions cut 0 bases from V and 5 bases from J, with 16 bases between. Germline-derived CDR1 and CDR2 are LGHNA and YNFKEQ. The CDR3 contains 16 residues. CDR3: CASSQDLRTRKTEAFF. DNA for the CDR3: TGTGCCAGCAGCCAAGACCTTCGGACCAGAAAAACTGAAGCTTTCTTT.

This rearrangement joins TRBV7-3 to TRBJ1-1; no firm D call. V was clipped by 5 bases and J by 11 bases, with 15 bases between them. Germline CDR1 reads SGHTA; CDR2 reads FQGTGA. The CDR3 has 12 residues. The CDR3 loop reads CASSLVPGRAFF. The CDR3 DNA reads TGTGCCAGCAGCCTCGTCCCCGGACGGGCTTTCTTT.

This clonotype was counted only a few times. The chain has TRBV29-1 and TRBJ2-5, with TRBD1 matching over 9 bases. The germline V gene has CDR1 SQVTM and CDR2 ANQGSEA. Losses at the gene ends were 4 bases for V and 4 bases for J; bases not matched to a gene: 4. CDR3 length: 13 residues. The CDR3: CSVAGTGSETQYF. In DNA form, the CDR3 reads TGCAGCGTTGCGGGGACAGGGTCAGAGACCCAGTACTTC.

The table lists this clonotype with a few counts. The chain joins TRBV6-5 to TRBJ2-7; the match to TRBD1 covers 8 bases. Germline lookup yields CDR1 MNHEY and CDR2 SVGAGI. V lost 4 bases, J lost 2 bases, and 4 bases stayed unmatched. The CDR3 runs to 14 residues. CDR3 sequence reads: CASSFDRGTYEQYF. As DNA, the CDR3 is TGTGCCAGCAGTTTCGACAGGGGTACCTACGAGCAGTACTTC.

This clonotype was detected many times. This chain connects TRBV7-3 to TRBJ2-3; D gene uncertain. V was shortened by 4 bases and J by 6 bases, with 11 bases between the two germline ends. The CDR3 is 13 amino acids. Germline CDR1 SGHTA, CDR2 FQGTGA. CDR3 in amino acids: CASSYVDWDTQYF. The CDR3 coding sequence is TGTGCCAGCAGCTACGTTGACTGGGATACGCAGTATTTT.

V is TRBV6-5 and J is TRBJ2-3; 9 bases map to TRBD2. Trimming cost V 0 bases and J 6 bases; bases outside gene matches: 7. This CDR3 contains 16 residues. From germline, CDR1 is MNHEY and CDR2 SVGAGI. This chain's CDR3 is CASSYSSAGGPDTQYF. CDR3 bases: TGTGCCAGCAGTTACTCTTCGGCGGGGGGGCCGGATACGCAGTATTTT.